This entry lists 17 T cell receptor beta chains sequenced from one sample in a study of molecular identifiers for immune sequencing clone quantification (dated by TCRdb to between 2017 and 2018). The library came from PCR. TCRdb names Illumina HiSeq 4000 as the instrument used. TCRdb reanalyzed the raw reads on its own, using fastp at Q25 for trimming and MiXCR for clone calling, and kept in-frame beta chains. Identical CDR3 protein sequences are pooled into one entry, listed with their most common genes and DNA. The sample has 55,000 to 75,000 distinct CDR3 sequences on record, 18% of them singletons. About 1.6% of the sample rests with the top ten. Sequencing was performed on naive CD8+ T cells from blood, with Jurkat cell RNA spiked in. This specimen's cell subset or site label, per the study, means: FACS-sorted CD8+CD4-CCR7+CD45RA+ naive T cells. The receptors were sampled from a human donor in good health. Some libraries in this study had Jurkat cell RNA spiked in.

The chain employs TRBV12-3 or TRBV12-4 and TRBJ2-1, with a weak D call TRBD1 (6 bases). Deletions cut 4 bases from V and 8 bases from J, with 15 bases between. The CDR3 runs to 14 residues. This chain's CDR3 is CASSSETGPYEQFF. CDR3 DNA sequence: TGTGCCAGCAGTTCAGAGACAGGTCCCTATGAGCAGTTCTTC.

This clonotype was seen ten or more times. The CDR3 DNA is TGTGCCAGCAGCATCGGTCCCCACACTGAAGCTTTCTTT. Translating it yields CASSIGPHTEAFF. V and J are TRBV13 and TRBJ1-1, with D hard to call. The CDR3 contains 13 residues. CDR1 and CDR2 from the germline V gene are PRHDT and FYEKMQ (reference sequence). V dropped 5 bases and J dropped 3 bases, with 10 bases sitting between them.

This chain uses TRBV19 with TRBJ2-5, with 8 bases identical to TRBD1. V was pared by 5 bases and J by 3 bases, with 8 bases of the junction left unmatched. This CDR3 is built from 15 residues. The germline V gene encodes CDR1 LNHDA and CDR2 SQIVND (reference sequence). The CDR3 loop reads CASSHGQGGEETQYF. DNA of the CDR3: TGTGCCAGTAGTCATGGACAGGGCGGGGAAGAGACCCAGTACTTC.

The chain has TRBV10-2 and TRBJ2-7; weak D call: TRBD1 (5 bases). The CDR3 extends over 13 amino acids. Germline assignment: CDR1 WSHSY and CDR2 SAAADI. Trimming removed 1 base from V and 5 bases from J, with 9 bases in between. The CDR3 here is CASSELGRNEQYF. The CDR3, as DNA: TGCGCCAGCAGTGAGTTGGGGCGAAACGAGCAGTACTTC.

This sequence joins TRBV12-3 or TRBV12-4 and TRBJ2-1, with 9 bases aligning to TRBD1. This CDR3 region has 15 residues. V dropped 5 bases and J dropped 2; count of bases not matched to a gene: 4. CDR3 sequence (DNA): TGTGCCAGCAGTCACCGGGACAGGGCCTACAATGAGCAGTTCTTC. Translation: CASSHRDRAYNEQFF.

In this sample, this clonotype turned up many times. The V and J genes are TRBV7-9 and TRBJ1-4; D is undetermined. The V gene's germline CDR1 is SEHNR and CDR2 FQNEAQ (reference sequence). V was clipped by 5 bases and J by 0 bases, with 10 bases between them. CDR3 length equals 15 residues. CDR3 bases: TGTGCCAGCAGCCCAGCGGTTTCAACTAATGAAAAACTGTTTTTT. Its protein product is CASSPAVSTNEKLFF.

In this sample, this clonotype turned up many times. The V gene is TRBV7-9, the J gene TRBJ2-7; 11 nucleotides align to TRBD1. This CDR3 comprises 16 residues. Germline lookup yields CDR1 SEHNR and CDR2 FQNEAQ (reference sequence). Germline trimming cut 5 bases from V and 6 bases from J; bases unmatched to any gene: 12. The CDR3 here is CASSPNPGQGVCEQYF. CDR3 in DNA: TGTGCCAGCAGCCCCAACCCGGGACAGGGGGTTTGCGAGCAGTACTTC.

This clonotype was picked up a small number of times. DNA for the CDR3: TGCGCCAGCAGCTTGGTTTTCGAGTCCCGCTACGAGCAGTACTTC. Translation gives CASSLVFESRYEQYF. The chain joins TRBV5-1 to TRBJ2-7; no firm D call. Looked up from germline, CDR1 is SGHRS and CDR2 is YFSETQ. This CDR3 has 15 amino acids. The V end lost 0 bases, the J end lost 3 bases, and 13 bases lay between the germline ends. Based on the CDR3 plus reference TRBV5-1 and TRBJ2-7, the full variable domain is KAGVTQTPRYLIKTRGQQVTLSCSPISGHRSVSWYQQTPGQGLQFLFEYFSETQRNKGNFPGRFSGRQFSNSRSEMNVSTLELGDSALYLCASSLVFESRYEQYFGPGTRLTVT.

Remarks on this clonotype: A much larger clone differs by one base, so this may be a read error. V is TRBV9 and J is TRBJ2-5, with a weak D call TRBD1 (5 bases). V shed 0 bases and J shed 2 bases, with 11 bases lying between them. The CDR3 has 15 amino acids. Germline V lookup: CDR1 SGDLS, CDR2 YYNGEE. The CDR3 region is CASSVDVTDQETQYF. CDR3 nucleotide sequence: TGTGCCAGCAGCGTAGATGTGACAGATCAAGAGACCCAGTACTTC.

This clonotype was seen ten or more times. The rearrangement joins TRBV29-1 to TRBJ2-3; 7 bases are shared with TRBD1. The V gene end was trimmed by 4 bases and the J gene end by 2 bases; junction bases not matched to a gene: 9. CDR1 SQVTM and CDR2 ANQGSEA come from the germline V gene. The length of the CDR3 is 15 residues. For the CDR3, the DNA is TGCAGCGTTGGTTTGAAGGGGGCAAACACAGATACGCAGTATTTT. It specifies CSVGLKGANTDTQYF.

The J gene is TRBJ2-1, the V gene TRBV5-1, with 7 positions matching TRBD2. Germline values: CDR1 SGHRS, CDR2 YFSETQ. V dropped 3 bases and J dropped 8; count of bases not matched to a gene: 5. There are 13 residues in the CDR3. In DNA, the CDR3 is TGCGCCAGCAGCTCAGCGGGAAGAGATGAGCAGTTCTTC. Translated, it gives CASSSAGRDEQFF.

This clonotype occurred many times. The V call is TRBV6-2 or TRBV6-3, the J call TRBJ1-1; 10 positions agree with TRBD1. From germline, CDR1 is MNHEY and CDR2 SVGEGT. The CDR3 spans 16 residues. V gave up 0 bases and J gave up 4 bases; unmatched junction bases: 5. In DNA, the CDR3 is TGTGCCAGCAGTTACTCCGACAGGGGGCTTGTCACTGAAGCTTTCTTT. This encodes CASSYSDRGLVTEAFF.

The chain employs TRBV2 and TRBJ2-1; weak D call: TRBD1 (6 bases). Trimming removed 6 bases from V and 1 base from J, with 13 bases in between. There are 15 residues in the CDR3. Germline V gene sequence: CDR1 SNHLY, CDR2 FYNNEI. CDR3 sequence: CASRLTGASYNEQFF. The CDR3 coding sequence is TGTGCCAGCAGATTGACAGGAGCATCCTACAATGAGCAGTTCTTC.

In regard to this clonotype: This may be a read error: a much more frequent sequence differs by one nucleotide. This chain links TRBV30 with TRBJ2-1; 14 bases fit TRBD2. The CDR3 runs to 17 residues. Germline CDR1 GTSNPN, CDR2 SVGIG (reference sequence). Unmatched junction bases numbered 10, after V lost 1 base and J lost 8 bases. Here the CDR3 DNA reads TGTGCCTGGAGTGGACTAGCGGGAGGGCCGTCCTTCGATGAGCAGTTCTTC. Translation: CAWSGLAGGPSFDEQFF.

This clonotype was observed at least ten times. This chain joins TRBV24-1 and TRBJ2-2; tentative D call: TRBD1 (5 bases). The CDR3 has 18 residues. Germline V gene lookup returns CDR1 KGHDR and CDR2 SFDVKD. V lost 0 bases, J lost 2 bases, and 15 bases lay in between. CDR3 coding DNA: TGTGCCACCAGTGATTTGCAACATGCGACAGAAAACACCGGGGAGCTGTTTTTT. Translation: CATSDLQHATENTGELFF.

This chain uses TRBV19 with TRBJ1-4; maybe TRBD1 (5 bases). The CDR3 extends over 14 amino acids. Trimming took 5 bases from V and 8 from J, leaving 15 bases between them. The germline CDR1 and CDR2 sequences are LNHDA and SQIVND (reference sequence). Written as DNA, the CDR3 is TGTGCCAGTAGTCCCGGGGGGTTTCGAGAAAAACTGTTTTTT. Encoded protein: CASSPGGFREKLFF.

This clonotype has a count of ten or more. The V call is TRBV30, the J call TRBJ2-7; TRBD1 is a possible D gene (6 bases). Between the trimmed V and J ends, which lost 4 bases and 2 bases, there was a span of 15 bases. The CDR3 is made up of 14 amino acids. Germline CDR1 and CDR2: GTSNPN and SVGIG (reference sequence). This CDR3 is CAWTRDTFPYEQYF. The CDR3, as DNA: TGTGCCTGGACTCGGGACACTTTTCCCTACGAGCAGTACTTC.